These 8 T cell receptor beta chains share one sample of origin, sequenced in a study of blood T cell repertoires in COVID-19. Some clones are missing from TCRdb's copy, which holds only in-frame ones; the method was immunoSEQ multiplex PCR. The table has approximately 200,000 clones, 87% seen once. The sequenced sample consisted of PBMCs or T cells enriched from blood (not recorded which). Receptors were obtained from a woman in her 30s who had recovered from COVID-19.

The CDR3 sequence is CASSLEPGRQGTTEAFF. CDR3 nucleotide sequence: TGTGCCAGCAGCTTAGAACCGGGACGGCAGGGGACCACTGAAGCTTTCTTT. The gene calls are TRBV11-2 and TRBJ1-1; D possibly corresponds to TRBD1 (6 bases). Germline lookup yields CDR1 SGHAT and CDR2 FQNNGV. The CDR3 has 17 residues. The V end lost 0 bases, the J end lost 4 bases, and 18 bases lay between the germline ends.

CDR3 bases: TGTGCCAGCAGCTTGACCTCAGGGAACACTGAAGCTTTCTTT. It is translated as CASSLTSGNTEAFF. This rearrangement joins TRBV7-8 to TRBJ1-1; D remains ambiguous. CDR3 length: 14 amino acids. Germline CDR1 reads SGHVS; CDR2 reads FQNEAQ. The V gene lost 3 bases and the J gene lost 1 base, with 9 bases spanning the gap.

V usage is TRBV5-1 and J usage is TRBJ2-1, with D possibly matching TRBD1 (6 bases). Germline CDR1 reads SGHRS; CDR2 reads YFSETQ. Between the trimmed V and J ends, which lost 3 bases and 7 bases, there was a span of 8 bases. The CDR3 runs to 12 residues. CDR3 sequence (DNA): TGCGCCAGCAGCTCACAGGGTAATGAGCAGTTCTTC. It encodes CASSSQGNEQFF.

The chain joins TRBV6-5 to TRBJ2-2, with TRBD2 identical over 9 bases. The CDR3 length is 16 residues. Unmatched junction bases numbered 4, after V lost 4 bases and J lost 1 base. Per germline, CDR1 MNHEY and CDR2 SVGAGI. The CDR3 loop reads CASSFLAGRNTGELFF. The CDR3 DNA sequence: TGTGCCAGCAGTTTTCTAGCGGGAAGGAACACCGGGGAGCTGTTTTTT.

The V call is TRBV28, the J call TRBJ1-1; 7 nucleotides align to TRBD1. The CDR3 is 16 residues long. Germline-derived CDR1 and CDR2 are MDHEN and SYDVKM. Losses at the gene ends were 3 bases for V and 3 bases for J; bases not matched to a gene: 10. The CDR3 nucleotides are TGTGCCAGCAGTTTTATTAAGGGGGCTAAGGACACTGAAGCTTTCTTT. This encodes CASSFIKGAKDTEAFF.

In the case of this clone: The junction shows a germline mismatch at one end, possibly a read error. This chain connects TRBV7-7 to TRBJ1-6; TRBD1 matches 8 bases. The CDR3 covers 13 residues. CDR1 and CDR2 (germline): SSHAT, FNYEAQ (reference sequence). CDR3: CASSLDRVSPLHF. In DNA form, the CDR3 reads TGTGCTAGCAGCCTGGACAGGGTTTCACCCCTCCACTTT.

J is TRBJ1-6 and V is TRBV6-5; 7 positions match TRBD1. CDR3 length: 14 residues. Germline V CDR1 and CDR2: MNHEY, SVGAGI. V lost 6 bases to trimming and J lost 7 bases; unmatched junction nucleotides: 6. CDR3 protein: CASRPQGENSPLHF. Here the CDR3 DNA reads TGTGCCAGCAGGCCCCAGGGGGAGAATTCACCCCTCCACTTT.

CDR3 region: CAWSRGGEGYGYTF. The CDR3 nucleotides read TGTGCCTGGAGTCGAGGGGGAGAAGGCTATGGCTACACCTTC. The V and J genes are TRBV30 and TRBJ1-2, with a tentative D call TRBD1 (6 bases). CDR1 and CDR2 from the germline V gene are GTSNPN and SVGIG (reference sequence). V was pared by 2 bases and J by 4 bases, with 14 bases between. The CDR3 is made up of 14 amino acids.